Following are 6 T cell receptor beta chains from one sample sequenced in a study of blood T cell repertoires in COVID-19. Only in-frame clones appear in the TCRdb table, and some are missing; sequencing was by immunoSEQ multiplex PCR. The sample gives approximately 190,000 clones, 60% to 80% of which show up once; approximately 15% is in the top ten. Sequencing used peripheral blood. All receptors derive from a man in his sixties with active or convalescent COVID-19.

The CDR3 spells CASSVGDRVAYNEQFF. The CDR3 region has the DNA TGTGCCAGCAGCGTAGGCGACAGGGTCGCCTACAATGAGCAGTTCTTC. The J gene is TRBJ2-1, the V gene TRBV9, with 7 bases aligning to TRBD1. V lost 0 bases and J lost 2; bases outside the gene matches: 5. The CDR3 runs 16 residues. Germline assignment: CDR1 SGDLS and CDR2 YYNGEE. Variable domain in full (rest from reference TRBV9 and TRBJ2-1): DSGVTQTPKHLITATGQRVTLRCSPRSGDLSVYWYQQSLDQGLQFLIQYYNGEERAKGNILERFSAQQFPDLHSELNLSSLELGDSALYFCASSVGDRVAYNEQFFGPGTRLTVL.

Details on this clone: This CDR3 is also generated by other DNA sequences in the sample. This chain connects TRBV3-1 (or the pseudogene TRBV3-2) to TRBJ2-7; 11 bases are shared with TRBD2. This CDR3 is built from 14 residues. The junction had 5 bases not matched to a gene; V was cut back by 6 bases and J by 4 bases. Germline values: CDR1 LGHDT, CDR2 YNNKEL (reference sequence). The CDR3 region has the DNA TGTGCCAGCAGTAGGGGGACTAGCGGTTACGAGCAGTACTTC. This translates into CASSRGTSGYEQYF.

The chain employs TRBV3-1 (or the pseudogene TRBV3-2) and TRBJ2-1; 10 nucleotides match TRBD2. J gave up 0 bases and V 1 base, and 3 bases lay outside the gene matches. There are 17 residues in the CDR3. Germline V gene data show CDR1 as LGHDT and CDR2 as YNNKEL (reference sequence). The DNA for the CDR3 is TGTGCCAGCAGCCAAGCGATAGCGGGAGGCTCCTACAATGAGCAGTTCTTC. Translated, it gives CASSQAIAGGSYNEQFF.

The rearrangement links TRBV11-2 to TRBJ2-7; 10 bases are a match to TRBD2. The V gene end was trimmed by 5 bases and the J gene end by 7 bases; junction bases not matched to a gene: 5. Germline V gene lookup returns CDR1 SGHAT and CDR2 FQNNGV. The CDR3 sequence is 13 residues long. The CDR3 loop reads CASSLAGAGEQYF. The CDR3 nucleotides read TGTGCCAGCAGCCTAGCGGGAGCGGGGGAGCAGTACTTC.

V is TRBV4-3 and J is TRBJ2-3; 7 bases align to TRBD2. Germline V lookup: CDR1 LGHNA, CDR2 YSLEER. The CDR3 is 15 amino acids. V was pared by 0 bases and J by 6 bases, with 6 bases of the junction left unmatched. The CDR3 coding sequence is TGCGCCAGCAGCCAAGATCCGACTAGCTTGGATACGCAGTATTTT. This codes for CASSQDPTSLDTQYF.

The J gene is TRBJ2-5, the V gene TRBV5-1; possible D gene TRBD2, 5 bases. The CDR3 covers 13 residues. V was clipped by 2 bases and J by 4 bases, with 9 bases between them. The germline gives CDR1 SGHRS, CDR2 YFSETQ. CDR3 in DNA: TGCGCCAGCAGCTTTAGAGGGATAGAGACCCAGTACTTC. It encodes CASSFRGIETQYF.